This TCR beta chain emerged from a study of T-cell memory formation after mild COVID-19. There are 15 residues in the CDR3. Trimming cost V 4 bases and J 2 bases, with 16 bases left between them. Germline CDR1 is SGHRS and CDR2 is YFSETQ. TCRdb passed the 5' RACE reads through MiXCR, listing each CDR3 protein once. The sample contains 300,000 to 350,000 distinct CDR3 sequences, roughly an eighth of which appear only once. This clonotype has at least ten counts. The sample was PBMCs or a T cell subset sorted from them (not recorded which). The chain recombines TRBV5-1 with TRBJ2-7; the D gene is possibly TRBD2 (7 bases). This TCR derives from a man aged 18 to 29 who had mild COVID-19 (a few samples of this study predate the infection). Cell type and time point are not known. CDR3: CASSPAMGGPYEQYF. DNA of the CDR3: TGCGCCAGCAGCCCCGCTATGGGGGGGCCCTACGAGCAGTACTTC.